This record looks at one T cell receptor (beta chain) sequence and its context. TCRdb independently ran MiXCR on the 5' RACE reads; one entry per CDR3 protein. The table lists tens of thousands of distinct CDR3 sequences, about 11% of them singletons. This specimen comes from a study of early T cells in non-severe SARS-CoV-2 infection. Looked up from germline, CDR1 is LGHNA and CDR2 is YSLEER. Trimming removed 0 bases at V and 6 bases at J, with 12 bases between. CDR3 size: 15 residues. The material was whole blood, obtained at baseline. The chain couples TRBV4-3 to TRBJ2-4; unclear D gene. The sequence was obtained from an adult who was a healthcare worker with PCR-confirmed SARS-CoV-2 infection or an uninfected control (not recorded which). The CDR3 DNA sequence: TGCGCCAGCAGCCAAGATCTAACCGGACGAAACATTCAGTACTTC. It is translated as CASSQDLTGRNIQYF.